This T cell receptor beta chain was captured in a study of PD-1 and CTLA-4 blockade in melanoma. V lost 5 bases, J lost 8 bases, and 9 bases stayed unmatched. CDR3 size: 15 residues. CDR1 is LNHDA, CDR2 SQIVND, per germline (reference sequence). Measured with immunoSEQ multiplex PCR; TCRdb has only the in-frame clones, and not every one. Of about 29,000 clones listed, about 88% were seen once; the top ten hold roughly 8%. The V call is TRBV19, the J call TRBJ2-1, with 10 positions matching TRBD2. The clonotype comes from a human donor with melanoma. Source: CD8+ T cells from peripheral blood, taken before anti-PD-1 treatment. The CDR3 here is CASSYSGTSDYEQFF. The CDR3 DNA sequence: TGTGCCAGTAGTTATTCCGGGACTAGCGATTATGAGCAGTTCTTC. Full variable domain (missing parts from reference TRBV19 and TRBJ2-1): DGGITQSPKYLFRKEGQNVTLSCEQNLNHDAMYWYRQDPGQGLRLIYYSQIVNDFQKGDIAEGYSVSREKKESFPLTVTSAQKNPTAFYLCASSYSGTSDYEQFFGPGTRLTVL.